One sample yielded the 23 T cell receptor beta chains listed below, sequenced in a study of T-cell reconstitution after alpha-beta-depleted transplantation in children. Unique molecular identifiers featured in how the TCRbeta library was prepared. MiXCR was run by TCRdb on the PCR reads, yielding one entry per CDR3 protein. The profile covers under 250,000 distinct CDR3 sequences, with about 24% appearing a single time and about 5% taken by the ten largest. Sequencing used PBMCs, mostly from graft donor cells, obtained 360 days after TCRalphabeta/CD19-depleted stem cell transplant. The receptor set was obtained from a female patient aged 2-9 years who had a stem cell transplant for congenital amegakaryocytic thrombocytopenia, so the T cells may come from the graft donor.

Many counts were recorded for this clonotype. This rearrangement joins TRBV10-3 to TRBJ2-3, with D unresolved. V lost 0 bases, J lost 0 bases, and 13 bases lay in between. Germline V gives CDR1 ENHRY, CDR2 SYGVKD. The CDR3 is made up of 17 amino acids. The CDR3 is CAISESLGGPSTDTQYF. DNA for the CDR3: TGTGCCATCAGTGAGTCCCTGGGTGGGCCTAGCACAGATACGCAGTATTTT.

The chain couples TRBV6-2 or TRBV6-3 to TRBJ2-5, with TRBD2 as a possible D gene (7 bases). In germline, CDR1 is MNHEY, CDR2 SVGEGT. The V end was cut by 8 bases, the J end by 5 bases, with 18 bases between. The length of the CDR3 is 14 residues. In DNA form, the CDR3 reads TGTGCCAGCGCGAAGGGGGAGGGCCGCGAGACCCAGTACTTC. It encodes CASAKGEGRETQYF.

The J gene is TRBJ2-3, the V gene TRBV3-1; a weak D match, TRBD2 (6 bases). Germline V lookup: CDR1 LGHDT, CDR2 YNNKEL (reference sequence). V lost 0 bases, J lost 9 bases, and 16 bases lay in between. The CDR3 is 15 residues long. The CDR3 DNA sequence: TGTGCCAGCAGCCAAGACGGGACTCGCATGAGGACGCAGTATTTT. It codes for CASSQDGTRMRTQYF.

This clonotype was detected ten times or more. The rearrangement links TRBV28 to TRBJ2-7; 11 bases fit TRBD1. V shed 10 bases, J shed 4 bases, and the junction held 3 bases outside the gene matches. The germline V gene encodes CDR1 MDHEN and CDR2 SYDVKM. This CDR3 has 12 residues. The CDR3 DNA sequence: TGTGCCACCCGGGACAGGGGGTACGAGCAGTACTTC. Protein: CATRDRGYEQYF.

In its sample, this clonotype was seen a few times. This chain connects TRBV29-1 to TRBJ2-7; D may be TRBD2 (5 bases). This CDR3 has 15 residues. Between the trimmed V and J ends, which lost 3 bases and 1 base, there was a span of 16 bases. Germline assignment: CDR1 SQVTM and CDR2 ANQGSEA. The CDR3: CSVDANGRASYEQYF. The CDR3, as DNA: TGCAGCGTTGACGCGAATGGGCGGGCTTCCTACGAGCAGTACTTC.

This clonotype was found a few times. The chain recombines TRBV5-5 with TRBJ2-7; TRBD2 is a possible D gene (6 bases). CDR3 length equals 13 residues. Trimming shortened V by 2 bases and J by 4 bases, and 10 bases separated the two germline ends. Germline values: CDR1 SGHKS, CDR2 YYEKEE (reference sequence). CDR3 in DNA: TGTGCCAGCAGCTTTATCGGGGGTTACGAGCAGTACTTC. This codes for CASSFIGGYEQYF. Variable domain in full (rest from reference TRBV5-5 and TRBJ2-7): DAGVTQSPTHLIKTRGQQVTLRCSPISGHKSVSWYQQVLGQGPQFIFQYYEKEERGRGNFPDRFSARQFPNYSSELNVNALLLGDSALYLCASSFIGGYEQYFGPGTRLTVT.

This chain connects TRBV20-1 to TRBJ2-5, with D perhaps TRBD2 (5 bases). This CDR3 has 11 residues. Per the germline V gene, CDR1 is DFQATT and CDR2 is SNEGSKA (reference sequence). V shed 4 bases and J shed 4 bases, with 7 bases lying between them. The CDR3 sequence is CSAILAETQYF. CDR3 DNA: TGCAGTGCTATCCTAGCAGAGACCCAGTACTTC.

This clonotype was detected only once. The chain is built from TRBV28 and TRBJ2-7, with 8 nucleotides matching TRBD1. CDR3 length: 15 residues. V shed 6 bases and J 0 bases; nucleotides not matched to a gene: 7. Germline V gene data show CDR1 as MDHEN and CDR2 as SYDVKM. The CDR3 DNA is TGTGCCAGCAGCGAGCCGGGACAGGCCTCCTACGAGCAGTACTTC. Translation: CASSEPGQASYEQYF.

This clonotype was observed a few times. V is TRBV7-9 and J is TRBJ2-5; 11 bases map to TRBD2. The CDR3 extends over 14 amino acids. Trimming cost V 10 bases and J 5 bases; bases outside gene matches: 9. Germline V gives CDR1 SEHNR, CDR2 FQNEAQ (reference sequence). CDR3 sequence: CATQTSGIPETQYF. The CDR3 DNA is TGTGCCACCCAGACTAGCGGGATCCCCGAGACCCAGTACTTC.

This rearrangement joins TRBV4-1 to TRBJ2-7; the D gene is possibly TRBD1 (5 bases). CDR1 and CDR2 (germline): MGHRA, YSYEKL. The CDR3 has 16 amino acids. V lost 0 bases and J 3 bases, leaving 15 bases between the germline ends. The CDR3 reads CASSQDSSGFFYEQYF. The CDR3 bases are TGCGCCAGCAGCCAAGATTCGTCAGGGTTTTTCTACGAGCAGTACTTC.

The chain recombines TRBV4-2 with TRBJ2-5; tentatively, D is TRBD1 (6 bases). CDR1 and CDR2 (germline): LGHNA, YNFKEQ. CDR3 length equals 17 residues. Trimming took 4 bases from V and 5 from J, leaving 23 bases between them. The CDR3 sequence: CASSLRPSHGQLETQYF. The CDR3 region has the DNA TGTGCCAGCAGCCTAAGGCCCTCCCACGGACAGTTGGAGACCCAGTACTTC.

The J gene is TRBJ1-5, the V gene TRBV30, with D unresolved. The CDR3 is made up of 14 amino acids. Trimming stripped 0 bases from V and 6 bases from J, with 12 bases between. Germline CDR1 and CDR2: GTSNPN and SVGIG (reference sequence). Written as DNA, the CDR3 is TGTGCCTGGAGTGTACTTTCGATCACTCAGCCCCAGCATTTT. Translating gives CAWSVLSITQPQHF.

The CDR3 DNA reads TGCAGTGCCGAGACTAGCGGGGCCCACAATGAGCAGTTCTTC. Translating it yields CSAETSGAHNEQFF. The chain links TRBV20-1 to TRBJ2-1; 11 bases map to TRBD2. The CDR3 covers 14 residues. Germline V gene lookup returns CDR1 DFQATT and CDR2 SNEGSKA (reference sequence). V lost 6 bases, J lost 5 bases, and 6 bases stayed unmatched.

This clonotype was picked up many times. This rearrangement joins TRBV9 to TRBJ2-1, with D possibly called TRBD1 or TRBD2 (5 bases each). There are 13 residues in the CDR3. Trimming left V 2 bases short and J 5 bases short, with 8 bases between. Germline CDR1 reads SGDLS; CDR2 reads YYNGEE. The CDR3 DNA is TGTGCCAGCAGCGTGGGGGTAAACAATGAGCAGTTCTTC. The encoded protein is CASSVGVNNEQFF.

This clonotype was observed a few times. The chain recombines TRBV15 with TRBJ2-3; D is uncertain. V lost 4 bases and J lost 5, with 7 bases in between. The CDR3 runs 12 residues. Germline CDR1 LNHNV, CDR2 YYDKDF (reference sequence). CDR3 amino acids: CATSNKVDTQYF. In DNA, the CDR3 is TGTGCCACCAGCAATAAGGTAGATACGCAGTATTTT.

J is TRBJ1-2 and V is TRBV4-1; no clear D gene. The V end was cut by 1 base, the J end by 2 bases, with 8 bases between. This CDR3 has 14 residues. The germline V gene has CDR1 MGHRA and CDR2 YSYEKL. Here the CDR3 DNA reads TGCGCCAGCAGCCAAGGGCGTGCGAACTATGGCTACACCTTC. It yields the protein CASSQGRANYGYTF.

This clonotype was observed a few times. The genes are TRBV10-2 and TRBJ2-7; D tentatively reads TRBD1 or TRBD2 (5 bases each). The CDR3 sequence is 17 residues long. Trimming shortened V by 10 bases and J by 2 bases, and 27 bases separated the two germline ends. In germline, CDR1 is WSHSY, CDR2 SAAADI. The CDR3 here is CATNIYGAAETPYEQYF. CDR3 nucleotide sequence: TGCGCCACCAACATATACGGGGCAGCGGAAACACCCTACGAGCAGTACTTC.

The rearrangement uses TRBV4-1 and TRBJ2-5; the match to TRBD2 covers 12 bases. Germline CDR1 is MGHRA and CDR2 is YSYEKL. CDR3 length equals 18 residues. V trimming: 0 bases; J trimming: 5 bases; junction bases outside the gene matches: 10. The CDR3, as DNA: TGCGCCAGCAGCCAAGATCTGGCTAGCGGGGGGGCCGCGGAGACCCAGTACTTC. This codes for CASSQDLASGGAAETQYF.

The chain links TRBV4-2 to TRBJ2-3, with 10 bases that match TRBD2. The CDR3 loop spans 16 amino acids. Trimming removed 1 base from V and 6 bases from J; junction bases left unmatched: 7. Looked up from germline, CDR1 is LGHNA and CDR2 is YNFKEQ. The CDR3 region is CASSQGPSGSGDTQYF. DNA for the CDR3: TGTGCCAGCAGCCAAGGTCCTAGCGGGAGTGGGGATACGCAGTATTTT.

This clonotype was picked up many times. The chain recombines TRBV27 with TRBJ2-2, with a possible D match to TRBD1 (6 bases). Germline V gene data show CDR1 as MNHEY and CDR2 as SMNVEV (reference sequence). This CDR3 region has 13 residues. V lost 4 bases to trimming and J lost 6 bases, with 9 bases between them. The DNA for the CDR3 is TGTGCCAGCAGTTCACAGGGTTCCGGGGAGCTGTTTTTT. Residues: CASSSQGSGELFF.

CDR3 sequence: CASSYTYIEGLAGMMYEQYF. CDR3 nucleotide sequence: TGTGCCAGCAGTTACACCTACATAGAAGGACTAGCGGGAATGATGTACGAGCAGTACTTC. J is TRBJ2-7 and V is TRBV6-2 or TRBV6-3, with 12 bases matching TRBD2. Germline V gene lookup returns CDR1 MNHEY and CDR2 SVGEGT. Trimming removed 2 bases from V and 4 bases from J; junction bases left unmatched: 18. This CDR3 has 20 amino acids.

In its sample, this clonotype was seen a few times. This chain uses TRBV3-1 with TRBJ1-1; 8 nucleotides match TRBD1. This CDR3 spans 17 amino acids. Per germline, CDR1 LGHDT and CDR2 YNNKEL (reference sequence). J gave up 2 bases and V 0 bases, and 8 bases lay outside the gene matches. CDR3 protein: CASSQEGWDRPNTEAFF. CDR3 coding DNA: TGTGCCAGCAGCCAAGAAGGATGGGACAGGCCTAACACTGAAGCTTTCTTT.

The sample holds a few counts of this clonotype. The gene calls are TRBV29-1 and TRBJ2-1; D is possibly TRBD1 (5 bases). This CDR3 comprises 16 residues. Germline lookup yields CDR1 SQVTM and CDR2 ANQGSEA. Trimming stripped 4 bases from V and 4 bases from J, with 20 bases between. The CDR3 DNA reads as TGCAGCGTTGGACCCCAGGCAGGGTTGAGGTACAATGAGCAGTTCTTC. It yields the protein CSVGPQAGLRYNEQFF.